This T cell receptor (beta chain) was obtained from a study of shared clonotypes between healthy human individuals (dated by TCRdb to 2018 to 2021). For the wider study: The cohort comprised a couple of women and a few men aged 18 to 49 years. To estimate repertoire size and how much clonotypes are shared between individuals, the study performed deep sequencing of blood TCR repertoires from 4 to 6 healthy adults. Per donor, three plates each were used for CD4 naive and CD4 memory, two for CD8 naive, and one for CD8 memory. To increase sequencing depth and limit assay-specific biases, different laboratories used diverse techniques to prepare libraries and sequence TCR repertoires. Per donor, leukapheresis produced somewhere between about 0.85 and 10 billion PBMCs.

Overall results and qualifications from the work: Estimated clonotype richness was generally larger for naive than for memory subsets. Higher generation probabilities were observed for clonotypes shared by all four sorted-subset donors than for non-shared clonotypes. The small number of donors limited the genetic and exposure-history diversity represented. Incomplete sequencing was indicated by rarefaction of sorted-subset datasets, despite the large sequencing depth. Based on pairwise subsampling, the degree of clonotype sharing among donors was expected to be affected by sequencing depth. About 5% of naive CD4, around 3.5% of naive CD8, around 2.3% of memory CD4, and approximately 0.4% of memory CD8 clonotypes were shared across a handful of donors. Sampling was limited to blood, and TCR repertoires in tissue likely differ from TCR repertoires in blood.

Healthy HIV-negative adults with no recently reported acute infections or vaccinations were included as donors. Every donor was a Caucasian adult residing in Nashville, Tennessee, USA. CD4+ T cells were enriched by magnetic negative selection, after which naive cells were positively selected on CD45RA and the negative fraction was taken as the memory subset. Blood was collected by leukapheresis, and PBMCs were isolated by Ficoll-Histopaque density gradient centrifugation and then cryopreserved in liquid nitrogen vapor phase. Analytical flow cytometry was used to check the purity and quantity of every magnetically sorted T cell population. Genomic DNA was isolated from every sorted fraction and measured by UV absorbance on a Nanodrop 2000c. Based on the germline V gene, the CDR1 and CDR2 sequences are KGHSH and LQKENI. The CDR3 starts with the cysteine, ends with the phenylalanine, and has 17 residues. Only the CDR3 portion is preserved as DNA: 51 bases, with reading frame beginning at the first base.

A remark on this clone: This receptor's antigen is unknown. One base away there is no much larger clone; base qualities are not given.

Using the deep immunoSEQ assay, TCR CDR3 regions were amplified from genomic DNA by multiplex PCR. Extracted genomic DNA from each cell subset was spread evenly across all wells of several immunoSEQ 96-well plates, with each plate serving as a replicate. Each replicate PCR for sorted subsets received about 180 ng genomic DNA, equal to roughly 33,000 T cell genomes. Purified libraries were quantified with a Qubit 3.0 fluorometer, sized on a Bioanalyzer 2100, and re-quantified with the KAPA Library Quantification kit. Every immunoSEQ 96-well plate was sequenced on a separate single-read 150-cycle Illumina NextSeq 550 flow cell. Per the authors' processing: Because the immunoSEQ output held only junctional sequences and lacked quality scores, the filtering could not match the filtering applied to full-length reads. To assign V/J genes and CDR3, sequences were annotated against IMGT germline references using PyIR, a Python wrapper for IgBLAST v1.9. Reads were removed for weak V/J assignments (E-value above 1e-6), missing CDR3, stop codons, out-of-frame junctions, or ambiguous translated residues. V3J clonotypes were defined as sequences sharing the same inferred V gene, J gene, and CDR3 amino acid sequence. Percentage overlap between repertoires was calculated by dividing the number of shared unique clonotypes by the size of the smaller repertoire. Richness of each repertoire was evaluated using RTK rarefaction, the Chao1 estimator, and Recon v2.1 estimates of unobserved clonotypes. Generation probabilities were computed with OLGA for all TCRbeta clonotypes obtained by the gDNA method from several donors. TCRdb mirrors the immuneACCESS table, restricted to in-frame sequences. Some clones are absent from its copies; in checked studies, under half trace to an unresolved V gene, and the reason for the others is unknown. V, J and clone size reflect that table, while D and trimming were determined from the DNA. Across this sample there are more than 150,000 clones, with about 93% seen only once. Clones ranked in the top ten supply 0.067% of the sample.

The rearrangement combines TRBV18 with TRBJ2-5, and 7 junction bases match TRBD1. TRBJ2-7 matches the DNA end more closely, so the J call is doubtful. Material: naive CD4+ T cells sorted from blood. This sample's cell subset or site label indicates: CD45RA+ positively selected. The source of this sequence is a woman aged 25-40 years in good health. The CDR3 region has the sequence CASSPFEARDSYYEQYF. The nucleotide sequence is given as TGTGCCAGCTCACCCTTTGAGGCCCGGGACAGTTACTACGAGCAGTACTTC.